Below are 5 T cell receptor beta chains sequenced from a single sample in a study of blood T cell repertoires in COVID-19. The protocol was immunoSEQ multiplex PCR, while the TCRdb copy is restricted to in-frame clones and leaves out a portion. Of 150,000 or so clones listed, more than 85% are singletons. Sequencing was carried out using PBMCs or T cells enriched from blood (not recorded which). These TCRs come from a human donor with acute COVID-19. The donor label of this sample is uncertain.

In this sample, this clone turned up a few times. The V gene is TRBV6-5, the J gene TRBJ1-1, with 9 nucleotides matching TRBD1. This CDR3 spans 14 amino acids. CDR1 is MNHEY, CDR2 SVGAGI, per germline. J lost 4 bases, V lost 6 bases, and 6 bases had no gene match. The CDR3 spells CASSNRGRGTEAFF. CDR3 nucleotides: TGTGCCAGCAGCAACAGGGGGCGCGGCACTGAAGCTTTCTTT.

The rearrangement joins TRBV30 to TRBJ2-1; D remains unclear. The CDR3 is made up of 11 amino acids. Deletions cut 6 bases from V and 3 bases from J, with 6 bases between. CDR1 and CDR2 (germline): GTSNPN, SVGIG (reference sequence). CDR3 protein: CACSSYNEQFF. The CDR3 nucleotides read TGTGCCTGTTCTAGCTACAATGAGCAGTTCTTC.

J is TRBJ2-7 and V is TRBV5-1; weak D call: TRBD2 (6 bases). V lost 4 bases to trimming and J lost 2 bases, with 16 bases between them. CDR1 and CDR2 (germline): SGHRS, YFSETQ. The CDR3 runs 15 residues. The CDR3, as DNA: TGCGCCAGCAGCCAGTCCCCGGAGCGGGCCTACGAGCAGTACTTC. Protein sequence: CASSQSPERAYEQYF. The whole variable domain, remainder taken from reference TRBV5-1 and TRBJ2-7, is KAGVTQTPRYLIKTRGQQVTLSCSPISGHRSVSWYQQTPGQGLQFLFEYFSETQRNKGNFPGRFSGRQFSNSRSEMNVSTLELGDSALYLCASSQSPERAYEQYFGPGTRLTVT.

V gene TRBV4-1 combines with J gene TRBJ1-5, with D maybe TRBD1 (6 bases). This CDR3 comprises 14 residues. Germline V gene data show CDR1 as MGHRA and CDR2 as YSYEKL. Trimming removed 3 bases from V and 4 bases from J, with 10 bases in between. As DNA, the CDR3 is TGCGCCAGCAGCCAGAGGACAGTAAATCAGCCCCAGCATTTT. Its translation: CASSQRTVNQPQHF.

V is TRBV18 and J is TRBJ1-3; D uncertain. Trimming pared 0 bases from V and 2 bases from J, leaving 8 bases between. The CDR3 is 15 residues long. Germline-derived CDR1 and CDR2 are KGHSH and LQKENI. The CDR3 sequence is CASSPPSAPGNTIYF. The CDR3 DNA reads as TGTGCCAGCTCACCACCGAGTGCCCCTGGAAACACCATATATTTT.